This TCR beta chain stems from a study of CD8 T cells in ankylosing spondylitis. CDR3 length: 13 residues. Germline-derived CDR1 and CDR2 are SGDLS and YYNGEE. Trimming removed 0 bases at V and 5 bases at J, with 5 bases between. This clonotype was observed a handful of times. With molecular barcodes, quantitative 5'-RACE was used to make the TCR beta libraries. TCRdb processed the 5' RACE reads anew with MiXCR; each CDR3 protein has one entry. The data show 150,000 to 200,000 distinct CDR3 sequences, roughly 18% seen once. The chain recombines TRBV9 with TRBJ2-2; D gene uncertain. Source material: blood, either unsorted or a sorted T cell fraction (not recorded which). This clonotype was obtained from a male donor between 10 and 30 years old with ankylosing spondylitis or in good health (not recorded which). The CDR3 loop is CASSVEQTGELFF. The CDR3 DNA is TGTGCCAGCAGCGTAGAACAGACCGGGGAGCTGTTTTTT. Full variable domain (rest looked up from reference TRBV9 and TRBJ2-2): DSGVTQTPKHLITATGQRVTLRCSPRSGDLSVYWYQQSLDQGLQFLIQYYNGEERAKGNILERFSAQQFPDLHSELNLSSLELGDSALYFCASSVEQTGELFFGEGSRLTVL.